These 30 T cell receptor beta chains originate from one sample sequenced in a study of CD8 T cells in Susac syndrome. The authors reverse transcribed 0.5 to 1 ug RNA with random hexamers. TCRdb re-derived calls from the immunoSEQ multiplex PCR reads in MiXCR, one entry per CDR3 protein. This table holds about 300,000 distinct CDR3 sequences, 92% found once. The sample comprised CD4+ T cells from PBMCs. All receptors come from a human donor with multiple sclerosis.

The CDR3 DNA reads TGTGCCACCAGGAGACTGGGACAGAAAGCTTTCTTT. This encodes CATRRLGQKAFF. The rearrangement uses TRBV15 and TRBJ1-1; 7 bases agree with TRBD1. The germline V gene encodes CDR1 LNHNV and CDR2 YYDKDF (reference sequence). The CDR3 has 12 residues. The V segment lost 6 bases and the J segment 9 bases; nucleotides outside the gene matches: 7. Variable domain in full (rest from reference TRBV15 and TRBJ1-1): DAMVIQNPRYQVTQFGKPVTLSCSQTLNHNVMYWYQQKSSQAPKLLFHYYDKDFNNEADTPDNFQSRRPNTSFCFLDIRSPGLGDTAMYLCATRRLGQKAFFGQGTRLTVV.

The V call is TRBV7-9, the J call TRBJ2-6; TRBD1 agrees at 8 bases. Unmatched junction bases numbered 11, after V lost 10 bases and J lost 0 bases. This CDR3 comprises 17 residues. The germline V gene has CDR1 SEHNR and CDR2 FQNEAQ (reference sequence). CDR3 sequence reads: CATKDGTGSSGANVLTF. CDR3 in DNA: TGTGCCACCAAGGACGGGACAGGAAGCTCTGGGGCCAACGTCCTGACTTTC.

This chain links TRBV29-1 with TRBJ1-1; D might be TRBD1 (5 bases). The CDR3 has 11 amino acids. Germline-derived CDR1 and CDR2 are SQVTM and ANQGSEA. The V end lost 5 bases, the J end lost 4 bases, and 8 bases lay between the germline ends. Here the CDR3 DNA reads TGCAGCGTTCGCGGGGCCACTGAAGCTTTCTTT. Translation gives CSVRGATEAFF.

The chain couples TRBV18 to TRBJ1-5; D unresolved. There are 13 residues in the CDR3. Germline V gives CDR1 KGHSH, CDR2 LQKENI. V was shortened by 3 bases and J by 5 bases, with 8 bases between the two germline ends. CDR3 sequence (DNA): TGTGCCAGCTCACCCCAGGTAGATCAGCCCCAGCATTTT. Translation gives CASSPQVDQPQHF.

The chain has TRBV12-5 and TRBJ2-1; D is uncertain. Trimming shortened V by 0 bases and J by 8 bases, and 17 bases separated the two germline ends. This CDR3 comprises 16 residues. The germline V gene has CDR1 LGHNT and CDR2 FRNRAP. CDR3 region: CASGLVLRRQEDEQFF. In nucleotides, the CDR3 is TGTGCTAGTGGTTTGGTACTTCGCCGGCAAGAGGATGAGCAGTTCTTC.

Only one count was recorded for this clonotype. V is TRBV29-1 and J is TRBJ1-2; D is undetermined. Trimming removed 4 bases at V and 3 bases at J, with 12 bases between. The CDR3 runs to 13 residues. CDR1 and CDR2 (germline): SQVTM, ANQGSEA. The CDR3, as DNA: TGCAGCGTTGTACAAGGACCCTACTATGGCTACACCTTC. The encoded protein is CSVVQGPYYGYTF.

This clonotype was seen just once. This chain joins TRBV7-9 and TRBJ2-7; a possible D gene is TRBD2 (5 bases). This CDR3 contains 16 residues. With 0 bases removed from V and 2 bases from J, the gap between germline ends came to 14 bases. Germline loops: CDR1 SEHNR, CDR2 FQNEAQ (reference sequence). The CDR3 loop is CASSLAKRENTYEQYF. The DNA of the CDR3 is TGTGCCAGCAGCTTAGCGAAAAGGGAGAACACCTACGAGCAGTACTTC.

The CDR3 nucleotides read TGCAGCGCTGAGACGATTCAGGTAGGAGATACGCAGTATTTT. Translating it yields CSAETIQVGDTQYF. V gene TRBV29-1 combines with J gene TRBJ2-3; D call uncertain. V lost 7 bases to trimming and J lost 5 bases, with 19 bases between them. CDR3 length equals 14 residues. From germline, CDR1 is SQVTM and CDR2 ANQGSEA.

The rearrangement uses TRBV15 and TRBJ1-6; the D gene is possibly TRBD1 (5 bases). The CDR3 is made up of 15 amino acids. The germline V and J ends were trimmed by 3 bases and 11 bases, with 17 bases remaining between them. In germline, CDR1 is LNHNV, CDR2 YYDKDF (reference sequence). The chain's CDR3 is CATSRAQGPKAPLHF. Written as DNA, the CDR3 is TGTGCCACCAGCAGGGCCCAGGGCCCCAAGGCACCCCTCCACTTT.

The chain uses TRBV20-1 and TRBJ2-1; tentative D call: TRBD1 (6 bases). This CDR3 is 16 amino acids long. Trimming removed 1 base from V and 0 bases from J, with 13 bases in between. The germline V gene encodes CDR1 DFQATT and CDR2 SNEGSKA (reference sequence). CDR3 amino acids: CSARAVGGGSYNEQFF. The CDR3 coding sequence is TGCAGTGCTAGAGCGGTAGGGGGTGGCTCCTACAATGAGCAGTTCTTC.

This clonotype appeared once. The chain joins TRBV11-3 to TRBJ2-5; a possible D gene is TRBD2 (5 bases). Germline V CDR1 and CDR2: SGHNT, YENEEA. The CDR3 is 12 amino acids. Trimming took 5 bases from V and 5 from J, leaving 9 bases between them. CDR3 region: CASSITGETQYF. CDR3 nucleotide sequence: TGTGCCAGCAGCATAACGGGGGAGACCCAGTACTTC.

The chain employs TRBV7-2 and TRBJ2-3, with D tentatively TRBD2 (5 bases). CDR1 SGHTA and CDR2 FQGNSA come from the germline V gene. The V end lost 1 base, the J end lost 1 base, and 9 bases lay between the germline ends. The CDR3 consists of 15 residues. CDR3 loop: CASSLVARGTDTQYF. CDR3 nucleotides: TGTGCCAGCAGCTTAGTAGCGCGAGGCACAGATACGCAGTATTTT.

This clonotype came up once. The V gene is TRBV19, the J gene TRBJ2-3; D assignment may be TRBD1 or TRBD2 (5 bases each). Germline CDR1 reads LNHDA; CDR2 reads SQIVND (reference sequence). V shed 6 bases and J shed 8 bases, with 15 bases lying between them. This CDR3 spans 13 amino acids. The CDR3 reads CASSGTSGGTQYF. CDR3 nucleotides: TGTGCCAGTAGCGGGACCAGCGGCGGTACGCAGTATTTT.

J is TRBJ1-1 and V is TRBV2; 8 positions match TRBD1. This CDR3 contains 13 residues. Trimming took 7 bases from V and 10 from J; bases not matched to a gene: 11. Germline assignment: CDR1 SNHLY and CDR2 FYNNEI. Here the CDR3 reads CASNPTGVGGAFF. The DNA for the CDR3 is TGTGCCAGCAATCCGACAGGGGTAGGTGGAGCTTTCTTT.

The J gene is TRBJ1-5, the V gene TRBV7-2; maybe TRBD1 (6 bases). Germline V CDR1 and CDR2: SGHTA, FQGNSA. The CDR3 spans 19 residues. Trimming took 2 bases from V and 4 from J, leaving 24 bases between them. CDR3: CASSLSTSGQTLRNQPQHF. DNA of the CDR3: TGTGCCAGCAGCTTATCTACGTCGGGACAAACGTTGCGAAATCAGCCCCAGCATTTT.

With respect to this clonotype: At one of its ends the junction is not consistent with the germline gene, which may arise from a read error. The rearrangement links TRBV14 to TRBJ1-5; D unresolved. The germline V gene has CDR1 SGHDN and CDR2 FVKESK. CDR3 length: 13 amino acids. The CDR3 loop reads CASSFSANQTQHF. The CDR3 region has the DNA TGTGCCAGCAGCTTTTCGGCTAATCAGACCCAGCATTTT.

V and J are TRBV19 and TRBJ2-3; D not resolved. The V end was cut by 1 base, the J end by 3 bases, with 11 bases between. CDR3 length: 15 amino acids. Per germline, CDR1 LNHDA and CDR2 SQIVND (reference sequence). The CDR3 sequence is CASSIASLRTDTQYF. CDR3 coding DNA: TGTGCCAGTAGTATAGCCTCCCTCAGGACAGATACGCAGTATTTT.

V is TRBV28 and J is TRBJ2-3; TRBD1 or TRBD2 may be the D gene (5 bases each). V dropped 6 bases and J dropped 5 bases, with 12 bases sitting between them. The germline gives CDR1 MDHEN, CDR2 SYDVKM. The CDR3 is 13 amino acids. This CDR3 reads CASSNQGRDTQYF. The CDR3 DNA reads TGTGCCAGCAGCAACCAGGGACGAGATACGCAGTATTTT. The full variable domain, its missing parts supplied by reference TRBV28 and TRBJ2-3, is DVKVTQSSRYLVKRTGEKVFLECVQDMDHENMFWYRQDPGLGLRLIYFSYDVKMKEKGDIPEGYSVSREKKERFSLILESASTNQTSMYLCASSNQGRDTQYFGPGTRLTVL.

The chain's CDR3 is CASSPPGPGGGYTF. The CDR3 DNA reads as TGCGCCAGCAGCCCGCCGGGCCCTGGCGGTGGCTACACCTTC. This chain uses TRBV5-1 with TRBJ1-2; D unclear. The V end was cut by 4 bases, the J end by 7 bases, with 17 bases between. Germline V gene data show CDR1 as SGHRS and CDR2 as YFSETQ. The CDR3 is made up of 14 amino acids.

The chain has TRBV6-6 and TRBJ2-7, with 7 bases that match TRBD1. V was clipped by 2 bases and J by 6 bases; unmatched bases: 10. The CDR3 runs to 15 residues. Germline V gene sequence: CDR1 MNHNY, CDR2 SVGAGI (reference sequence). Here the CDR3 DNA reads TGTGCCAGCAGTTACGGGGCAGGGGGTGTTGCCGAGCAGTACTTC. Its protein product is CASSYGAGGVAEQYF.

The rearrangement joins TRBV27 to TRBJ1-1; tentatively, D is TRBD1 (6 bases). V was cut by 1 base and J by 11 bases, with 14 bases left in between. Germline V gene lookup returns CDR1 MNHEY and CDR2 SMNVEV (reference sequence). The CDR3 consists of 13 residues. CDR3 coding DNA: TGTGCCAGCAGTTTATATAGGGACATTGGGGCTTTCTTT. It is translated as CASSLYRDIGAFF.

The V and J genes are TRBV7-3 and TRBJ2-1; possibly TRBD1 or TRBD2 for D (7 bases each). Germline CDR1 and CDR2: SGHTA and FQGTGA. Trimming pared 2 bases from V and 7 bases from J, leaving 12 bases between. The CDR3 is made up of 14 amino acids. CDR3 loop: CASSLQGGLNEQFF. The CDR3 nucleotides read TGTGCCAGCAGCTTACAGGGGGGGCTTAATGAGCAGTTCTTC. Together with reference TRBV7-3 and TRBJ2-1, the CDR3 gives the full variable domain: GAGVSQTPSNKVTEKGKYVELRCDPISGHTALYWYRQSLGQGPEFLIYFQGTGAADDSGLPNDRFFAVRPEGSVSTLKIQRTERGDSAVYLCASSLQGGLNEQFFGPGTRLTVL.

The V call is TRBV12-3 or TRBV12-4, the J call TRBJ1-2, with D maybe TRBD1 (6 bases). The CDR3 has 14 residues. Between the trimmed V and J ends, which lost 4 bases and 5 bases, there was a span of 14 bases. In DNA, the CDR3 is TGTGCCAGCAGTTCTAACCGGGACACTTATGGCTACACCTTC. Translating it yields CASSSNRDTYGYTF.

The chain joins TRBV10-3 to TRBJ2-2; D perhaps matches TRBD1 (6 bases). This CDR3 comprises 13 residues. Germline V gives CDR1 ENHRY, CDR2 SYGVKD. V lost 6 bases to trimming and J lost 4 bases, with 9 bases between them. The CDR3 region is CAIRSGVTGELFF. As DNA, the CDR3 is TGTGCCATCAGATCAGGGGTCACCGGGGAGCTGTTTTTT.

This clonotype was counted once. In DNA, the CDR3 is TGTGCCAGCAGCTTGGATGTGGGACGGGTGAACACTGAAGCTTTCTTT. Protein: CASSLDVGRVNTEAFF. The chain is built from TRBV5-6 and TRBJ1-1; D is perhaps TRBD1 (5 bases). The CDR3 is made up of 16 amino acids. The germline V gene encodes CDR1 SGHDT and CDR2 YYEEEE. V was trimmed by 0 bases and J by 0 bases, leaving 12 bases between them.

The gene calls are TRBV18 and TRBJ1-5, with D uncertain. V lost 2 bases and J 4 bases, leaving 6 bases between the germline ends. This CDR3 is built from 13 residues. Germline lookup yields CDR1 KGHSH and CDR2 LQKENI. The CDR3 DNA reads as TGTGCCAGCTCACCATCCAGAAATCAGCCCCAGCATTTT. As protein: CASSPSRNQPQHF.

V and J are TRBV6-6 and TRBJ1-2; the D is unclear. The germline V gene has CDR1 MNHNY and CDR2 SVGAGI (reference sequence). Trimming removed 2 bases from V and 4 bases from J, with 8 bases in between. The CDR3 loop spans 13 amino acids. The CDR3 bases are TGTGCCAGCAGTTACCGGATTATCTATGGCTACACCTTC. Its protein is CASSYRIIYGYTF.

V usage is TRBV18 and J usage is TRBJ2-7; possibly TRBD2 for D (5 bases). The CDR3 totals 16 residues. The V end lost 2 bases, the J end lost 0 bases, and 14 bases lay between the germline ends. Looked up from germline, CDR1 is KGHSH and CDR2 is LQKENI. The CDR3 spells CASSPFRGISSYEQYF. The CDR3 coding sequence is TGTGCCAGCTCACCATTTAGAGGGATAAGCTCCTACGAGCAGTACTTC. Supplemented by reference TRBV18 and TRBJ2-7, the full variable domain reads NAGVMQNPRHLVRRRGQEARLRCSPMKGHSHVYWYRQLPEEGLKFMVYLQKENIIDESGMPKERFSAEFPKEGPSILRIQQVVRGDSAAYFCASSPFRGISSYEQYFGPGTRLTVT.

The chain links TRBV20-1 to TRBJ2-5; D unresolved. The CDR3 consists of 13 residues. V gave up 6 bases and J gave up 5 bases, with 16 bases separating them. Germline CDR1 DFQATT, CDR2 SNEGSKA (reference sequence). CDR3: CSARTDTPETQYF. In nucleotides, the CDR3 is TGCAGTGCCCGGACCGACACCCCCGAGACCCAGTACTTC.

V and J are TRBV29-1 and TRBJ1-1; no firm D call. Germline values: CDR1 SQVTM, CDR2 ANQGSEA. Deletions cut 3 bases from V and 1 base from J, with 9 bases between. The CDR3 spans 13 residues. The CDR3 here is CSVDSRPNTEAFF. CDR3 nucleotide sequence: TGCAGCGTTGATTCCAGGCCGAACACTGAAGCTTTCTTT.